This T cell receptor (beta chain) came from a study of cytomegalovirus exposure and HLA in healthy donors. Findings and limits, study-wide: It was reported that the classifier diagnosed cytomegalovirus status with high specificity and sensitivity in both the original and validation cohorts. Analysis was carried out at a later point, and it linked a missense DCLRE1C variant to TCR beta V- and J-gene trimming.

For this clone: Its antigen remains unidentified.

The CDR3 runs 16 residues. The PCR made use of 60 Vbeta and 13 Jbeta primers. Some clones are missing from TCRdb's copy, which holds only in-frame ones; the method was immunoSEQ multiplex PCR. This sample's table has around 130,000 clones. The sample consisted of PBMCs. This TCR came from a woman aged 55-69 years in good health and CMV-seronegative. The rearrangement uses TRBV1 and TRBJ2-5; the D segment call TRBD2 is taken from the table without a DNA check. Matching the DNA end better, TRBJ2-7 makes the J call doubtful. TRBV1 is marked as a pseudogene. The CDR3 nucleotides are TGCACCAGCAGCCAAGATAGCGGGAGCATTCCCTACGAGCAGTACTTC. It translates to CTSSQDSGSIPYEQYF.